Each of the 15 T cell receptor beta chains below was sequenced from the same sample in a study of blood T cell repertoires in COVID-19. The table came from immunoSEQ multiplex PCR; TCRdb's copy has only in-frame clones and leaves some out. The sample holds some 130,000 clones, over 75% seen once. The sequencing input was peripheral blood. These receptors were collected from a man at least 80 years old with acute or convalescent COVID-19.

V is TRBV11-2 and J is TRBJ1-1; 12 bases align to TRBD1. CDR3 size: 17 residues. The V segment lost 3 bases and the J segment 1 base; nucleotides outside the gene matches: 6. Germline V lookup: CDR1 SGHAT, CDR2 FQNNGV. As DNA, the CDR3 is TGTGCCAGCAGCTTCGGGACAGGGGGCGTGGGGAACACTGAAGCTTTCTTT. Protein: CASSFGTGGVGNTEAFF.

This clone was observed a single time. The chain uses TRBV5-1 and TRBJ2-3; weak D call: TRBD2 (5 bases). The V and J ends lost 5 bases and 1 base respectively, with 11 bases between them. This CDR3 comprises 14 residues. CDR1 is SGHRS, CDR2 YFSETQ, per germline. CDR3 nucleotides: TGCGCCAGCAGAATCCTGCGGGGCACAGATACGCAGTATTTT. Its translation: CASRILRGTDTQYF.

V is TRBV3-1 (or the pseudogene TRBV3-2) and J is TRBJ2-3; 11 nucleotides match TRBD2. The CDR3 loop spans 16 amino acids. Per germline, CDR1 LGHDT and CDR2 YNNKEL (reference sequence). V shed 3 bases, J shed 2 bases, and the junction held 4 bases outside the gene matches. CDR3 region: CASSQGTSGLTDTQYF. CDR3 coding DNA: TGTGCCAGCAGCCAGGGGACTAGCGGCCTCACAGATACGCAGTATTTT.

The V and J genes are TRBV6-6 and TRBJ1-2; possibly TRBD1 for D (6 bases). With 4 bases removed from V and 6 bases from J, the gap between germline ends came to 9 bases. Germline V gene lookup returns CDR1 MNHNY and CDR2 SVGAGI (reference sequence). There are 12 residues in the CDR3. The CDR3 bases are TGTGCCAGCAGTTTGTCAGGGGATGGCTACACCTTC. It yields the protein CASSLSGDGYTF.

The chain uses TRBV11-2 and TRBJ1-5, with 9 bases matching TRBD1. Trimming removed 5 bases from V and 8 bases from J; junction bases left unmatched: 7. CDR3 length: 14 amino acids. Germline V gives CDR1 SGHAT, CDR2 FQNNGV. CDR3 DNA sequence: TGTGCCAGCAGCCCGGGACAGGGATTTGAGCCCCAGCATTTT. Residues: CASSPGQGFEPQHF.

The V call is TRBV15, the J call TRBJ2-1; D remains ambiguous. The CDR3 length is 16 residues. Per the germline V gene, CDR1 is LNHNV and CDR2 is YYDKDF (reference sequence). V was shortened by 1 base and J by 1 base, with 11 bases between the two germline ends. CDR3 DNA: TGTGCCACCAGCAGAGGCGACTTAACGTCCTACAATGAGCAGTTCTTC. Translation gives CATSRGDLTSYNEQFF. The full variable domain, rest sourced from reference TRBV15 and TRBJ2-1, is DAMVIQNPRYQVTQFGKPVTLSCSQTLNHNVMYWYQQKSSQAPKLLFHYYDKDFNNEADTPDNFQSRRPNTSFCFLDIRSPGLGDTAMYLCATSRGDLTSYNEQFFGPGTRLTVL.

The chain is built from TRBV19 and TRBJ2-3, with a tentative D call TRBD2 (6 bases). The CDR3 has 17 amino acids. Germline loops: CDR1 LNHDA, CDR2 SQIVND (reference sequence). V dropped 7 bases and J dropped 4 bases, with 24 bases sitting between them. CDR3 DNA sequence: TGTGCCAGTAAATCAGGCAATAATGTCGGGAGCCCAGATACGCAGTATTTT. This codes for CASKSGNNVGSPDTQYF.

This clone was counted once. CDR3 DNA sequence: TGCGCCAGCAGCGCGGACAACGTTTTGGGAAACATTCAGTACTTC. Protein product: CASSADNVLGNIQYF. V gene TRBV5-1 combines with J gene TRBJ2-4, with D maybe TRBD1 (5 bases). Trimming took off 4 bases at V and 6 bases at J, with 17 bases between the two ends. CDR1 is SGHRS and CDR2 is YFSETQ in the germline V gene. The CDR3 extends over 15 amino acids.

The V and J genes are TRBV6-2 or TRBV6-3 and TRBJ2-7, with 9 bases aligning to TRBD2. Germline CDR1 reads MNHEY; CDR2 reads SVGEGT. V lost 3 bases to trimming and J lost 7 bases; unmatched junction nucleotides: 4. The CDR3 length is 13 residues. The CDR3 bases are TGTGCCAGCAGTTATAGCGGGAGAAGGGAGCAGTACTTC. This sequence encodes CASSYSGRREQYF.

This chain joins TRBV6-5 and TRBJ2-7, with TRBD2 identical over 13 bases. The junction had 9 bases not matched to a gene; V was cut back by 6 bases and J by 7 bases. The germline V gene encodes CDR1 MNHEY and CDR2 SVGAGI. CDR3 length: 15 amino acids. The CDR3 DNA reads as TGTGCCAGCAGACGTGGACTAGCGGGAGAACGGGAGCAGTACTTC. Protein product: CASRRGLAGEREQYF.

The chain recombines TRBV19 with TRBJ2-3, with 8 bases matching TRBD2. Germline CDR1 reads LNHDA; CDR2 reads SQIVND (reference sequence). V gave up 4 bases and J gave up 4 bases; unmatched junction bases: 10. The CDR3 sequence is 16 residues long. CDR3 in DNA: TGTGCCAGTAGTAAGAGAGAGAGCGGGAGTCCAGATACGCAGTATTTT. This codes for CASSKRESGSPDTQYF.

A few counts support this clone. V usage is TRBV13 and J usage is TRBJ2-2; tentative D call: TRBD2 (6 bases). CDR3 length: 14 residues. Germline CDR1 PRHDT, CDR2 FYEKMQ (reference sequence). Trimming removed 5 bases from V and 6 bases from J, with 13 bases in between. CDR3 in amino acids: CASSPRGIPGELFF. CDR3 DNA: TGTGCCAGCAGCCCCCGGGGGATACCCGGGGAGCTGTTTTTT.

This chain connects TRBV19 to TRBJ1-1, with D tentatively TRBD1 (5 bases). This CDR3 comprises 13 residues. The germline CDR1 and CDR2 sequences are LNHDA and SQIVND (reference sequence). V lost 9 bases and J lost 2, with 13 bases in between. CDR3 residues: CASRTQGNTEAFF. As DNA, the CDR3 is TGTGCCAGCCGAACCCAGGGAAACACTGAAGCTTTCTTT. Full variable domain (remainder filled in from reference TRBV19 and TRBJ1-1): DGGITQSPKYLFRKEGQNVTLSCEQNLNHDAMYWYRQDPGQGLRLIYYSQIVNDFQKGDIAEGYSVSREKKESFPLTVTSAQKNPTAFYLCASRTQGNTEAFFGQGTRLTVV.

The rearrangement links TRBV5-1 to TRBJ1-4; D might be TRBD1 (6 bases). This CDR3 has 15 residues. The V end lost 1 base, the J end lost 4 bases, and 11 bases lay between the germline ends. In germline, CDR1 is SGHRS, CDR2 YFSETQ. The CDR3 coding sequence is TGCGCCAGCAGCTTGAGGGCAGGGGATAATGAAAAACTGTTTTTT. Protein product: CASSLRAGDNEKLFF.

The chain carries TRBV7-2 and TRBJ2-5; tentative D call: TRBD1 (6 bases). V lost 6 bases and J lost 1, with 15 bases in between. This CDR3 is 15 amino acids long. Germline assignment: CDR1 SGHTA and CDR2 FQGNSA. The CDR3 is CASRYAGDLQETQYF. The CDR3 bases are TGTGCCAGCAGATACGCAGGGGACCTCCAAGAGACCCAGTACTTC.